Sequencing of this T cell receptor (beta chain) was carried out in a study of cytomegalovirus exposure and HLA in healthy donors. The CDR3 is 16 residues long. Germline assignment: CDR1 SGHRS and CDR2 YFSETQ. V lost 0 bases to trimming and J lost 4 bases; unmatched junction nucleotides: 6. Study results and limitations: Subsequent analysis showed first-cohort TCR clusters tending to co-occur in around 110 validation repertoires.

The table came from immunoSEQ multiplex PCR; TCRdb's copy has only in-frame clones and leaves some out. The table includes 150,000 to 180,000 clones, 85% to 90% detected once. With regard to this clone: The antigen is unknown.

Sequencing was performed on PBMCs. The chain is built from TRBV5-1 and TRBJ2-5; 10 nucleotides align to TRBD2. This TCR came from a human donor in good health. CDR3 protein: CASSLAGSGRRETQYF. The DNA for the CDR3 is TGCGCCAGCAGCTTGGCGGGTAGCGGGAGGAGAGAGACCCAGTACTTC.